This T cell receptor (beta chain) was retrieved from a study of T cells expressing NK-cell markers. About the study: TCR beta repertoires came from sorted CD3+CD56+NKG2C+, CD3+CD56+NKG2C- and CD3+CD56-NKG2C+ T cells. Notes on the study in general: Over 5 donors showed dominant NKG2C+ clonotypes comprising roughly 1.0-7.0% of their CD8+ T cells.

Details on this clonotype: The antigen remains undetermined.

5'RACE template switching built TCR beta cDNA with unique molecular identifiers. TCRdb reworked the 5' RACE reads into one entry per CDR3 protein, no DNA. The sample table sets out a few hundred thousand distinct CDR3 sequences. This CDR3 region has 14 residues. The germline CDR1 and CDR2 sequences are SQVTM and ANQGSEA. The receptor was derived from a young man in good health. The source material was blood T cells: a sorted CD56 or NKG2C T cell subset, CD4+ or CD8+ T cells, or bulk PBMC T cells (not recorded which). This sequence joins TRBV29-1 and TRBJ2-2; TCRdb selects TRBD1, and the lack of DNA leaves this call unchecked. The CDR3 is CSVQPDRDTGELFF.